This T cell receptor beta chain was captured by sequencing in a study of identical twins. Study-wide results and caveats: In drawing conclusions, the study used cross-sectional statistical analysis and did not follow the same donors.

V lost 2 bases, J lost 10 bases, and 9 bases lay in between. Germline V gene data show CDR1 as LGHNT and CDR2 as FRNRAP. The CDR3 sequence is 12 residues long. TCRdb re-called the 5' RACE reads with MiXCR, one entry per CDR3 protein. The data contain some 730,000 distinct CDR3 sequences, roughly 20% of them singletons. This clonotype was recorded a few times. The target antigen is unknown. The same data also contributed to another study, on T cells expressing NK-cell markers. That study reports: Anti-gamma-delta TCR antibody use in several experiments restricted sorting to alpha-beta TCR T cells.

The sequencing sample was made of PBMCs. The receptor comes from a woman between 18 and 29 years old in good health. The rearrangement joins TRBV12-5 to TRBJ2-1, with D unresolved. The CDR3 nucleotides read TGTGCTAGTGGTTTGATATCCCGGGAGCAGTTCTTC. As protein: CASGLISREQFF.